The clone carrying this T cell receptor (beta chain) has more than one count but fewer than ten. Through a sample-barcoded 5' primer and a J-beta primer mix, a second PCR was run for roughly 7 to 11 cycles. TCRdb fed the 5' RACE reads into MiXCR, producing one record per CDR3 protein. The sample records approximately 1,000,000 distinct CDR3 sequences, 45% being singletons. V gave up 3 bases and J gave up 5 bases, with 11 bases separating them. CDR3 length: 13 amino acids. Per germline, CDR1 DFQATT and CDR2 SNEGSKA (reference sequence). The source of the sample is a study of blood T cells in healthy people across ages.

Sequencing was carried out using blood. The chain is built from TRBV20-1 and TRBJ2-4, with D perhaps being TRBD1 or TRBD2 (5 bases each). The receptor's source is a woman aged 60-75 years in good health. The chain's CDR3 is CSASGMGENIQYF. The CDR3 coding sequence is TGCAGTGCTAGCGGGATGGGGGAAAACATTCAGTACTTC.